One and the same sample provided the 18 T cell receptor beta chains below, sequenced in a study of response to subunit inactivated influenza vaccine. TCRdb reanalysed the RT-PCR reads using MiXCR and keeps one entry per CDR3 protein. The data contain more than 700,000 distinct CDR3 sequences, around 21% of them singletons. Sequencing used PBMCs from blood, obtained roughly 5 days after vaccination. These receptors were collected from a man aged 50 to 60 who received an inactivated influenza vaccine.

This chain connects TRBV5-1 to TRBJ2-7; 9 bases line up with TRBD1. The junction had 24 bases not matched to a gene; V was cut back by 6 bases and J by 2 bases. This CDR3 comprises 20 residues. Germline values: CDR1 SGHRS, CDR2 YFSETQ. The CDR3 DNA follows: TGCGCCAGCATCACCCTCATCGGGACAGGGCGGTGCTGGGGACCCTACGAGCAGTACTTC. It specifies CASITLIGTGRCWGPYEQYF.

This clonotype was recorded a few times. The chain uses TRBV20-1 and TRBJ1-2, with D uncertain. The CDR3 is made up of 12 amino acids. Trimming pared 3 bases from V and 6 bases from J, leaving 11 bases between. From germline, CDR1 is DFQATT and CDR2 SNEGSKA (reference sequence). CDR3 nucleotide sequence: TGCAGTGCTAGTGCCCTAAGTGATGGCTACACCTTC. This sequence encodes CSASALSDGYTF.

This clonotype was seen only a few times. J is TRBJ2-3 and V is TRBV10-1; TRBD2 agrees at 9 bases. CDR1 WNHNN and CDR2 SYGVQD come from the germline V gene (reference sequence). V lost 0 bases and J lost 1; bases outside the gene matches: 5. The length of the CDR3 is 17 residues. CDR3 bases: TGCGCCAGCAGTGAGTCGGGGACTAGCAACCGCACAGATACGCAGTATTTT. Its translation: CASSESGTSNRTDTQYF.

The genes are TRBV2 and TRBJ2-3, with no clear D. Germline V lookup: CDR1 SNHLY, CDR2 FYNNEI. The CDR3 consists of 12 residues. The germline V and J ends were trimmed by 3 bases and 1 base, with 2 bases remaining between them. For the CDR3, the DNA is TGTGCCAGCAGTGACGGCACAGATACGCAGTATTTT. This gives the protein CASSDGTDTQYF.

The V call is TRBV3-1, the J call TRBJ1-2, with a possible D match to TRBD1 (5 bases). V lost 4 bases and J 8 bases, leaving 17 bases between the germline ends. The CDR3 runs 14 residues. Germline V gives CDR1 LGHDT, CDR2 YNNKEL (reference sequence). CDR3 DNA: TGTGCCAGCAGCCTGGACGCAGGGACTCGCGGCTACACCTTC. Amino acids: CASSLDAGTRGYTF.

The V and J genes are TRBV20-1 and TRBJ2-7; 8 nucleotides line up with TRBD2. Germline loops: CDR1 DFQATT, CDR2 SNEGSKA (reference sequence). V lost 6 bases to trimming and J lost 1 base; unmatched junction nucleotides: 11. The CDR3 runs 15 residues. The CDR3 is CSAPTSGRISYEQYF. DNA of the CDR3: TGCAGTGCCCCTACTAGCGGAAGAATTTCCTACGAGCAGTACTTC.

The V gene is TRBV5-1, the J gene TRBJ2-7; D perhaps matches TRBD2 (6 bases). This CDR3 contains 12 residues. Germline CDR1 and CDR2: SGHRS and YFSETQ. Trimming took off 4 bases at V and 7 bases at J, with 12 bases between the two ends. Here the CDR3 reads CASSPEEGEQYF. The CDR3 bases are TGCGCCAGCAGCCCCGAGGAGGGAGAGCAGTACTTC.

At least ten counts were recorded for this clonotype. The chain employs TRBV12-3 or TRBV12-4 and TRBJ2-2, with 7 bases lining up with TRBD1. V gave up 6 bases and J gave up 1 base; unmatched junction bases: 2. The CDR3 has 14 amino acids. The CDR3 coding sequence is TGTGCCAGCAGGAGGGACAGGAACACCGGGGAGCTGTTTTTT. Translating gives CASRRDRNTGELFF.

This clonotype was recorded once. V and J are TRBV18 and TRBJ2-4; 9 bases agree with TRBD2. Per the germline V gene, CDR1 is KGHSH and CDR2 is LQKENI. The CDR3 spans 14 residues. V lost 0 bases and J lost 10; bases outside the gene matches: 4. CDR3 bases: TGTGCCAGCTCACCACCGAGTAGCGGGGGAATTCAGTACTTC. Its protein is CASSPPSSGGIQYF.

This clonotype occurred a few times. The J gene is TRBJ1-2, the V gene TRBV7-9; D gene unclear. V lost 1 base, J lost 6 bases, and 6 bases lay in between. This CDR3 contains 12 residues. The germline V gene encodes CDR1 SEHNR and CDR2 FQNEAQ (reference sequence). As DNA, the CDR3 is TGTGCCAGCAGCTTAGACAGTCATGGCTACACCTTC. Its protein product is CASSLDSHGYTF.

A few counts support this clonotype. V is TRBV15 and J is TRBJ2-1; 10 bases map to TRBD2. The CDR3 length is 18 residues. The J segment lost 0 bases and the V segment lost 0 bases, leaving 5 bases of the junction unmatched. Per germline, CDR1 LNHNV and CDR2 YYDKDF (reference sequence). The CDR3 spells CATSRDSTSGFSYNEQFF. For the CDR3, the DNA is TGTGCCACCAGCAGAGATTCGACTAGCGGGTTCTCCTACAATGAGCAGTTCTTC.

This clonotype was picked up a small number of times. V and J are TRBV11-2 and TRBJ1-3; D not certain. This CDR3 comprises 16 residues. From germline, CDR1 is SGHAT and CDR2 FQNNGV. Trimming cost V 4 bases and J 0 bases, with 13 bases left between them. The CDR3 sequence: CASSSHARNSGNTIYF. The CDR3 bases are TGTGCCAGCAGCTCCCACGCCCGGAACTCTGGAAACACCATATATTTT.

This chain uses TRBV28 with TRBJ2-1; the match to TRBD2 covers 8 bases. Germline lookup yields CDR1 MDHEN and CDR2 SYDVKM. With V trimmed by 4 bases and J by 3 bases, 11 bases remained unmatched. The CDR3 contains 17 residues. The CDR3 nucleotides read TGTGCCAGCAGTTCCCCTTTAGCGGGAAAGATCTACAATGAGCAGTTCTTC. Its translation is CASSSPLAGKIYNEQFF. Together with reference TRBV28 and TRBJ2-1, the CDR3 gives the full variable domain: DVKVTQSSRYLVKRTGEKVFLECVQDMDHENMFWYRQDPGLGLRLIYFSYDVKMKEKGDIPEGYSVSREKKERFSLILESASTNQTSMYLCASSSPLAGKIYNEQFFGPGTRLTVL.

The genes are TRBV5-1 and TRBJ1-6; D is uncertain. The CDR3 has 14 amino acids. CDR1 is SGHRS, CDR2 YFSETQ, per germline. Trimming removed 0 bases from V and 6 bases from J, with 7 bases in between. CDR3 nucleotides: TGCGCCAGCAGCTTGGAGAGTGTTAATTCACCCCTCCACTTT. Its protein is CASSLESVNSPLHF.

With respect to this clonotype: Compared with germline, one end of the junction differs, possibly owing to a read error. The V gene is TRBV12-3 or TRBV12-4, the J gene TRBJ2-3; D not resolved. The CDR3 runs to 16 residues. DNA of the CDR3: TGTGCCGGCAGTCCCCGGATGCGCCGTCGCCCAGATACGCAGTATTTT. Its protein product is CAGSPRMRRRPDTQYF.

V gene TRBV5-1 combines with J gene TRBJ2-2; D gene unclear. The CDR3 runs to 14 residues. The germline CDR1 and CDR2 sequences are SGHRS and YFSETQ. Trimming pared 0 bases from V and 5 bases from J, leaving 8 bases between. The CDR3 DNA follows: TGCGCCAGCAGCTTGGCCCCGCCGACCGGGGAGCTGTTTTTT. Residues: CASSLAPPTGELFF.

This clonotype came up a few times. V and J are TRBV29-1 and TRBJ2-2, with D unclear. Germline V gene sequence: CDR1 SQVTM, CDR2 ANQGSEA. Trimming shortened V by 7 bases and J by 0 bases, and 12 bases separated the two germline ends. The CDR3 spans 14 residues. The CDR3 nucleotides read TGCAGCGCCACAAGGACCACGAACACCGGGGAGCTGTTTTTT. Residues: CSATRTTNTGELFF.

A few counts support this clonotype. This rearrangement joins TRBV7-2 to TRBJ2-2; 7 nucleotides line up with TRBD2. Germline-derived CDR1 and CDR2 are SGHTA and FQGNSA. J gave up 5 bases and V 6 bases, and 12 bases lay outside the gene matches. The CDR3 sequence is 16 residues long. As DNA, the CDR3 is TGTGCCAGCAGACCGTGGGCGGGAGACGGTACCGGGGAGCTGTTTTTT. Residues: CASRPWAGDGTGELFF.